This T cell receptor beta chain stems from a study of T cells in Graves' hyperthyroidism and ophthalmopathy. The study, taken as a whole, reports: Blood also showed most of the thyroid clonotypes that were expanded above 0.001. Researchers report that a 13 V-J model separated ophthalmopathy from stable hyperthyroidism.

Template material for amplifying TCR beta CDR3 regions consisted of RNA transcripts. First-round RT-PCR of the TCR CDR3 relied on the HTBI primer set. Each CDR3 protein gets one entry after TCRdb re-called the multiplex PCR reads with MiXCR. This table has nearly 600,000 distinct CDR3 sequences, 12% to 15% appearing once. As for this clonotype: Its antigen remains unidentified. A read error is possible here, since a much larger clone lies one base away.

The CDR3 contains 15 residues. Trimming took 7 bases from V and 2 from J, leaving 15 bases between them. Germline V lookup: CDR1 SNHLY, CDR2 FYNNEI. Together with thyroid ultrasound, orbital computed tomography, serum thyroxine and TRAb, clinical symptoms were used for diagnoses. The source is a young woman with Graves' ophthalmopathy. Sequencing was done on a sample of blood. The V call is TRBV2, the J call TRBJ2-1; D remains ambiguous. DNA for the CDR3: TGTGCCAGCAAGAGCACAGTGTTCGCCTACAATGAGCAGTTCTTC. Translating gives CASKSTVFAYNEQFF.